This T cell receptor (beta chain) was sequenced during a study of blood T cells in healthy people across ages. Notes on the study in general: Conclusively comparing naive with antigen-experienced cells was impossible with unsorted PBMCs. Versus aged donors, long-lived donors had higher diversity and more naive CD4+ cells. A roughly linear fall in TCR beta diversity per million T cells was seen with increasing age.

A sample-barcoded 5' primer and a J-beta primer mix were used in a second PCR of roughly 7 to 11 cycles. TCRdb passed the 5' RACE reads through MiXCR, listing each CDR3 protein once. The data hold about 730,000 distinct CDR3 sequences, with roughly 44% observed a single time. CDR3 length: 14 amino acids. CDR1 SGHTA and CDR2 FQGNSA come from the germline V gene. Trimming at V came to 2 bases and at J to 7 bases, leaving 7 bases not matched to a gene. The authors drew 7.5 to 10 milliliters of peripheral blood from each donor. Points on this clonotype: Antigen: not known.

This receptor was taken from a woman aged 55-70 years in good health. The sequencing sample was made of blood. The V call is TRBV7-2, the J call TRBJ1-2, with 7 bases that match TRBD1. The CDR3 nucleotides read TGTGCCAGCAGCTTAAATCACAGGGGATTTGGCTACACCTTC. Protein sequence: CASSLNHRGFGYTF.